These T cell receptor beta chains were read from a single sample in a study of blood T cell repertoires in COVID-19. The table came from immunoSEQ multiplex PCR; TCRdb's copy has only in-frame clones and leaves some out. Among 300,000 to 400,000 clones listed, about 90% were seen once. The source material was peripheral blood. All receptors come from a woman aged 55-70 years with COVID-19, enrolled during active disease. The CDR3 runs from the conserved cysteine through the conserved F or W. D genes are given only for firm matches. Clone sizes are given selectively: once, few, many, or a class where the clone is expanded.

v_call: TRBV5-1
clone_size: NA
j_call: TRBJ2-1
d_call: NA
cdr3_nt: TGCGCCAGCAGCCGCTACCTTCTCCCCGGGGACAATGAGCAGTTCTTC
cdr3_aa: CASSRYLLPGDNEQFF

v_call: TRBV29-1
clone_size: few
j_call: TRBJ1-1
d_call: NA
cdr3_nt: TGCAGCGACCGAACAGGAATGGGTGAAGCTTTCTTT
cdr3_aa: CSDRTGMGEAFF

v_call: TRBV28
clone_size: NA
j_call: TRBJ1-5
d_call: TRBD1
cdr3_nt: TGTGCCAGCAGTACCAGGACAGGGGGAGACCAGCCCCAGCATTTT
cdr3_aa: CASSTRTGGDQPQHF

v_call: TRBV3-1/TRBV3-2
clone_size: NA
j_call: TRBJ1-4
d_call: TRBD1
cdr3_nt: TGTGCCAGCAGCCAAGAGACGAGTCCAGGGGGCGGAAAACTGTTTTTT
cdr3_aa: CASSQETSPGGGKLFF

v_call: TRBV15
clone_size: NA
j_call: TRBJ2-2
d_call: NA
cdr3_nt: TGTGCCACCAGCAGGACAGGAACCCGGACCGGGGAGCTGTTTTTT
cdr3_aa: CATSRTGTRTGELFF

v_call: TRBV5-1
clone_size: NA
j_call: TRBJ2-5
d_call: TRBD1
cdr3_nt: TGCGCCAGCAGCTTGGGGGACAGGGGAAAGGTGGAGACCCAGTACTTC
cdr3_aa: CASSLGDRGKVETQYF

v_call: TRBV14
clone_size: NA
j_call: TRBJ1-4
d_call: TRBD1
cdr3_nt: TGTGCCAGCAGCCCCGGGGGACAGGGTGAAAAACTGTTTTTT
cdr3_aa: CASSPGGQGEKLFF

v_call: TRBV9
clone_size: NA
j_call: TRBJ1-4
d_call: NA
cdr3_nt: TGTGCCAGCAGCGTAAGGCAGGAGGGCGCAAAACTGTTTTTT
cdr3_aa: CASSVRQEGAKLFF

v_call: TRBV28
clone_size: NA
j_call: TRBJ1-4
d_call: NA
cdr3_nt: TGTGCCAGCCTCGGCAGGAATATAGTAAAACTGTTTTTT
cdr3_aa: CASLGRNIVKLFF

v_call: TRBV11-2
clone_size: NA
j_call: TRBJ2-5
d_call: TRBD2
cdr3_nt: TGTGCCAGCAGCCCGGGAGGGGCTCAAGAGACCCAGTACTTC
cdr3_aa: CASSPGGAQETQYF

v_call: TRBV5-1
clone_size: NA
j_call: TRBJ2-2
d_call: TRBD1
cdr3_nt: TGCGCCAGCAGCCGCTGGTTGCAGGGGGCGAACACCGGGGAGCTGTTTTTT
cdr3_aa: CASSRWLQGANTGELFF

v_call: TRBV6-5
clone_size: NA
j_call: TRBJ1-1
d_call: NA
cdr3_nt: TGTGCCAGCAGTTACCTGCGGGGGCAAGGGGCTGAAGCTTTCTTT
cdr3_aa: CASSYLRGQGAEAFF

v_call: TRBV11-3
clone_size: NA
j_call: TRBJ2-1
d_call: NA
cdr3_nt: TGTGCCAGCAGCTTAGGAAAGGGAGGGTTCTTC
cdr3_aa: CASSLGKGGFF

v_call: TRBV6-1
clone_size: NA
j_call: TRBJ1-6
d_call: TRBD1
cdr3_nt: TGTGCCAGCAGTGAGGACAGGCCCCAGGGAGGTTCACCCCTCCACTTT
cdr3_aa: CASSEDRPQGGSPLHF

v_call: TRBV7-9
clone_size: NA
j_call: TRBJ1-4
d_call: TRBD1
cdr3_nt: TGTGCCAGCAGCTTTCGCGGGACAGGGGGTTTAAATGAAAAACTGTTTTTT
cdr3_aa: CASSFRGTGGLNEKLFF

v_call: TRBV5-4
clone_size: NA
j_call: TRBJ2-5
d_call: TRBD2
cdr3_nt: TGTGCCAGCAGCGAGCCTAGCGGGGTTGAGACCCAGTACTTC
cdr3_aa: CASSEPSGVETQYF

v_call: TRBV11-2
clone_size: once
j_call: TRBJ2-1
d_call: NA
cdr3_nt: TGTGCCAGCAGCACTCCCAGAGACAGAAATGAGCAGTTCTTC
cdr3_aa: CASSTPRDRNEQFF

v_call: TRBV19
clone_size: NA
j_call: TRBJ1-3
d_call: TRBD1
cdr3_nt: TGTGCCAGTCACGACAGGGGAAGCACCATATATTTT
cdr3_aa: CASHDRGSTIYF

v_call: TRBV7-8
clone_size: once
j_call: TRBJ1-5
d_call: NA
cdr3_nt: TGTGCCAGCAGCGCCCTGTGGGGCACCAATCAGCCCCAGCATTTT
cdr3_aa: CASSALWGTNQPQHF

v_call: TRBV3-1/TRBV3-2
clone_size: NA
j_call: TRBJ1-2
d_call: TRBD1
cdr3_nt: TGTGCCAGCAGCCAGAGGGACAGGGGCTTTGGCTACACCTTC
cdr3_aa: CASSQRDRGFGYTF

v_call: TRBV5-1
clone_size: NA
j_call: TRBJ1-2
d_call: NA
cdr3_nt: TGCGCCAGCGGACCGCGGGGGGGGTCTCCCTATGGCTACACCTTC
cdr3_aa: CASGPRGGSPYGYTF

v_call: TRBV2
clone_size: NA
j_call: TRBJ1-1
d_call: NA
cdr3_nt: TGTGCCAGCAGTGTGGCTTGGAACACTGAAGCTTTCTTT
cdr3_aa: CASSVAWNTEAFF

v_call: TRBV14
clone_size: NA
j_call: TRBJ2-7
d_call: NA
cdr3_nt: TGTGCCAGCAGCCAGACTACAACTTACGAGCAGTACTTC
cdr3_aa: CASSQTTTYEQYF

v_call: TRBV18
clone_size: few
j_call: TRBJ1-5
d_call: TRBD1
cdr3_nt: TGTGCCAGCTCACATGGGACAGCCAACAATCAGCCCCAGCATTTT
cdr3_aa: CASSHGTANNQPQHF

v_call: TRBV30
clone_size: NA
j_call: TRBJ2-2
d_call: TRBD1
cdr3_nt: TGTGCCTGGAAGGACAGGGGGCGCCTTGGCGGGGAGCTGTTTTTT
cdr3_aa: CAWKDRGRLGGELFF

v_call: TRBV28
clone_size: NA
j_call: TRBJ1-4
d_call: NA
cdr3_nt: TGTGCCAGCAGTTTACTACAGGGTAATGAAAAACTGTTTTTT
cdr3_aa: CASSLLQGNEKLFF

v_call: TRBV19
clone_size: NA
j_call: TRBJ2-7
d_call: TRBD1
cdr3_nt: TGTGCCACAAGCCGGGGACAGGGAGCCTACGAGCAGTACTTC
cdr3_aa: CATSRGQGAYEQYF

v_call: TRBV3-1/TRBV3-2
clone_size: NA
j_call: TRBJ2-3
d_call: NA
cdr3_nt: TGTGCCAGCAGCCAAGATCAATCAGATACGCAGTATTTT
cdr3_aa: CASSQDQSDTQYF

v_call: TRBV5-1
clone_size: NA
j_call: TRBJ2-7
d_call: NA
cdr3_nt: TGCGCCAGCAGCTTTGGTTCGAGCTCCTACGAGCAGTACTTC
cdr3_aa: CASSFGSSSYEQYF

v_call: TRBV25-1
clone_size: NA
j_call: TRBJ1-1
d_call: TRBD1
cdr3_nt: TGTGCCAGCAGCCGACAGGGGGGGACTGAAGCTTTCTTT
cdr3_aa: CASSRQGGTEAFF

v_call: TRBV6-1
clone_size: NA
j_call: TRBJ1-1
d_call: NA
cdr3_nt: TGTGCCAGCAGTGACACAGGGTCGGGCACTGAAGCTTTCTTT
cdr3_aa: CASSDTGSGTEAFF

v_call: TRBV7-2
clone_size: NA
j_call: TRBJ1-3
d_call: TRBD1
cdr3_nt: TGTGCCAGCAGCTTAGCGGGAACAGGGGGCTCCCACCGTTCCTCTGGAAACACCATATATTTT
cdr3_aa: CASSLAGTGGSHRSSGNTIYF

v_call: TRBV27
clone_size: NA
j_call: TRBJ2-1
d_call: TRBD2
cdr3_nt: TGTGCCAGCAGTCCGAGACTAGCGGGGGTCCTTTCCTACTCCTACAATGAGCAGTTCTTC
cdr3_aa: CASSPRLAGVLSYSYNEQFF

v_call: TRBV27
clone_size: NA
j_call: TRBJ2-4
d_call: NA
cdr3_nt: TGTGCCAGCAGTTTTAGTAACGCCAAAAACATTCAGTACTTC
cdr3_aa: CASSFSNAKNIQYF

v_call: TRBV25-1
clone_size: NA
j_call: TRBJ2-7
d_call: NA
cdr3_nt: TGTGCCAGCACCCGGGACATAGCCAATTCCGCCGAGCAGTACTTC
cdr3_aa: CASTRDIANSAEQYF

v_call: TRBV11-2
clone_size: NA
j_call: TRBJ2-3
d_call: NA
cdr3_nt: TGTGCCAGCAGCTTAGATCTCGCGTCAGATACGCAGTATTTT
cdr3_aa: CASSLDLASDTQYF

v_call: TRBV21-1
clone_size: NA
j_call: TRBJ2-5
d_call: NA
cdr3_nt: TGTGCCAGCAGCAAAAGGACGAGGGGGAACGATCCTCAGACCCAGTACTTC
cdr3_aa: CASSKRTRGNDPQTQYF

v_call: TRBV29-1
clone_size: NA
j_call: TRBJ1-1
d_call: NA
cdr3_nt: TGCAGCGTCCTACAGGGTCCCCTGAACACTGAAGCTTTCTTT
cdr3_aa: CSVLQGPLNTEAFF

v_call: TRBV3-1/TRBV3-2
clone_size: NA
j_call: TRBJ1-6
d_call: TRBD1
cdr3_nt: TGTGCCAGCAGCCCACACCGGGACAGATATAATTCACCCCTCCACTTT
cdr3_aa: CASSPHRDRYNSPLHF